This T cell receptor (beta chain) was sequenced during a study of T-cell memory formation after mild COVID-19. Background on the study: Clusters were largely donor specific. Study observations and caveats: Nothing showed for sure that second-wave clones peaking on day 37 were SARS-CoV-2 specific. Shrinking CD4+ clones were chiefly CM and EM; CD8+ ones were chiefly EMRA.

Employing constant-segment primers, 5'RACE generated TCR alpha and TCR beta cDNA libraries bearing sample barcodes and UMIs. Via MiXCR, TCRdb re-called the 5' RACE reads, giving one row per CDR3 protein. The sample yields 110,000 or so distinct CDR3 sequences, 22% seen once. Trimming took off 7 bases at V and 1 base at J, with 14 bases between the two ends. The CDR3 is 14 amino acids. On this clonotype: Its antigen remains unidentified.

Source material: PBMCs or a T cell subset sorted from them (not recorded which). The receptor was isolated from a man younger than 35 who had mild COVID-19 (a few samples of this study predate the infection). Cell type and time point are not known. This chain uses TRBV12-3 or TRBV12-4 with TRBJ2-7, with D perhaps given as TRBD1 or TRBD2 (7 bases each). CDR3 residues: CASNRQGGSYEQYF. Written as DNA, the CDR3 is TGTGCCAGCAATCGACAGGGAGGGTCCTACGAGCAGTACTTC.